The following is a TCR beta chain sequence with its context. The antigen is undetermined. Regarding treatment: 15 to 20 received Ad26.COV2.S at low or high dose, single or two shots; about 5 received placebo; per-sample allocation not given. Sampling occurred on day 63 after the first vaccine or placebo injection. Assay: immunoSEQ multiplex PCR; the TCRdb copy retains only in-frame clones and omits some. The data hold about 420,000 clones, with 85% to 90% observed a single time. The CDR3 loop spans 17 amino acids. In germline, CDR1 is MNHEY, CDR2 SVGEGT. J was trimmed by 3 bases and V by 6 bases; bases with no gene match: 14. This entry belongs to a study of Ad26.COV2.S vaccination and SARS-CoV-2 variants. At the level of the study: Intramuscular Ad26.COV2.S at 5x10^10 or 1x10^11 viral particles. General study findings and limits: Substantial post-vaccination breadth of spike-specific CD8+ and CD4+ T cell responses was reported.

This sequence joins TRBV6-2 or TRBV6-3 and TRBJ2-7, with 10 positions matching TRBD2. This sequence originates from a person between 18 and 59 years old who received the Ad26.COV2.S COVID-19 vaccine or a placebo. The sample was peripheral blood, taken in a trial of Ad26.COV2.S vaccine versus placebo. This CDR3 is CASSPLASGGPNYEQYF. As DNA, the CDR3 is TGTGCCAGCAGCCCTTTGGCTAGCGGGGGCCCCAACTACGAGCAGTACTTC.